This passage covers 24 T cell receptor beta chains from one sample sequenced in a study of blood T cell repertoires in COVID-19. Repertoires were generated with immunoSEQ multiplex PCR, while TCRdb's copy carries only in-frame clones and drops some. This sample has under 80,000 clones, with 70% to 80% found just once. Sequencing was done on a sample of peripheral blood. The receptors derive from a man at least 80 years old with active or convalescent COVID-19.

J is TRBJ1-1 and V is TRBV6-5; D may be TRBD1 (5 bases). Germline V gene sequence: CDR1 MNHEY, CDR2 SVGAGI. The CDR3 has 15 residues. V dropped 5 bases and J dropped 4 bases, with 17 bases sitting between them. The CDR3 nucleotides are TGTGCCAGCAGTCCCAGCCTGTTGGGGGGCACTGAAGCTTTCTTT. This translates into CASSPSLLGGTEAFF.

This clone was observed once. This chain connects TRBV27 to TRBJ1-1; TRBD1 matches 7 bases. Germline CDR1 and CDR2: MNHEY and SMNVEV (reference sequence). The CDR3 runs to 15 residues. Losses at the gene ends were 1 base for V and 6 bases for J; bases not matched to a gene: 8. The CDR3 sequence: CASSLWGQNTAEAFF. The CDR3 region has the DNA TGTGCCAGCAGTTTATGGGGACAGAATACGGCTGAAGCTTTCTTT.

Only one count was recorded for this clone. Here the CDR3 reads CASRSLDYGYTF. CDR3 nucleotides: TGTGCCAGCCGATCACTTGACTATGGCTACACCTTC. The chain has TRBV18 and TRBJ1-2; D is uncertain. The CDR3 is made up of 12 amino acids. Trimming left V 8 bases short and J 3 bases short, with 10 bases between. Germline V gives CDR1 KGHSH, CDR2 LQKENI.

The chain combines TRBV10-3 with TRBJ2-7; 7 nucleotides agree with TRBD1. The CDR3 is 12 residues long. V was clipped by 0 bases and J by 13 bases; unmatched bases: 6. Germline loops: CDR1 ENHRY, CDR2 SYGVKD. The CDR3 here is CAISESGDRVYF. In nucleotides, the CDR3 is TGTGCCATCAGTGAGTCGGGCGACAGGGTTTACTTC.

The chain's CDR3 is CASSLKQDTYNEQFF. The CDR3 nucleotides read TGTGCCAGCAGCTTGAAACAGGACACCTACAATGAGCAGTTCTTC. The rearrangement uses TRBV5-6 and TRBJ2-1; D might be TRBD1 (5 bases). Germline CDR1 and CDR2: SGHDT and YYEEEE. This CDR3 is built from 15 residues. Trimming stripped 1 base from V and 2 bases from J, with 10 bases between. The whole variable domain, remainder taken from reference TRBV5-6 and TRBJ2-1, is DAGVTQSPTHLIKTRGQQVTLRCSPKSGHDTVSWYQQALGQGPQFIFQYYEEEERQRGNFPDRFSGHQFPNYSSELNVNALLLGDSALYLCASSLKQDTYNEQFFGPGTRLTVL.

The chain uses TRBV24-1 and TRBJ1-2; D unclear. V lost 2 bases and J 9 bases, leaving 9 bases between the germline ends. The CDR3 is 12 residues long. The germline V gene has CDR1 KGHDR and CDR2 SFDVKD. The CDR3 loop reads CATSDSTGSYTF. CDR3 DNA: TGTGCCACCAGTGATTCCACGGGGAGCTACACCTTC.

This chain joins TRBV5-1 and TRBJ2-7; 9 bases line up with TRBD2. J lost 6 bases, V lost 2 bases, and 6 bases had no gene match. CDR3 size: 14 residues. Germline V gene sequence: CDR1 SGHRS, CDR2 YFSETQ. CDR3 coding DNA: TGCGCCAGCAGCTTTCGGACTAGCGAGGGCGAGCAGTACTTC. Its translation is CASSFRTSEGEQYF.

This rearrangement joins TRBV6-2 or TRBV6-3 to TRBJ2-1; weak D call: TRBD2 (5 bases). The CDR3 sequence is 12 residues long. V was pared by 6 bases and J by 7 bases, with 10 bases between. From germline, CDR1 is MNHEY and CDR2 SVGEGT. The DNA for the CDR3 is TGTGCCAGCAGCCCACTAGTTAATGAGCAGTTCTTC. This sequence encodes CASSPLVNEQFF.

This clone was counted a few times. The chain employs TRBV19 and TRBJ1-4; 7 bases are a match to TRBD1. The CDR3 sequence is 15 residues long. Per germline, CDR1 LNHDA and CDR2 SQIVND (reference sequence). J was trimmed by 7 bases and V by 6 bases; bases with no gene match: 11. This CDR3 is CASRNTQGGREKLFF. In DNA form, the CDR3 reads TGTGCCAGTAGAAACACGCAGGGGGGCCGTGAAAAACTGTTTTTT. The full variable domain, in which reference TRBV19 and TRBJ1-4 provide the parts outside the CDR3, is DGGITQSPKYLFRKEGQNVTLSCEQNLNHDAMYWYRQDPGQGLRLIYYSQIVNDFQKGDIAEGYSVSREKKESFPLTVTSAQKNPTAFYLCASRNTQGGREKLFFGSGTQLSVL.

V usage is TRBV4-1 and J usage is TRBJ2-3; 11 nucleotides line up with TRBD2. V lost 0 bases and J lost 5; bases outside the gene matches: 7. The CDR3 spans 17 residues. Germline V CDR1 and CDR2: MGHRA, YSYEKL. In DNA form, the CDR3 reads TGCGCCAGCAGCCAAGATCTGGTAGCGGGAGGGCAAGATACGCAGTATTTT. Translation: CASSQDLVAGGQDTQYF.

This clone came up a few times. The CDR3 protein is CASSYDRDYGYTF. In DNA form, the CDR3 reads TGTGCCAGTAGCTACGACAGGGACTATGGCTACACCTTC. The chain carries TRBV19 and TRBJ1-2; 7 bases line up with TRBD1. The germline V gene encodes CDR1 LNHDA and CDR2 SQIVND (reference sequence). This CDR3 comprises 13 residues. J was trimmed by 3 bases and V by 6 bases; bases with no gene match: 4. Full variable domain (remainder filled in from reference TRBV19 and TRBJ1-2): DGGITQSPKYLFRKEGQNVTLSCEQNLNHDAMYWYRQDPGQGLRLIYYSQIVNDFQKGDIAEGYSVSREKKESFPLTVTSAQKNPTAFYLCASSYDRDYGYTFGSGTRLTVV.

The chain carries TRBV7-9 and TRBJ2-2; tentatively, D is TRBD1 (6 bases). V was clipped by 1 base and J by 0 bases, with 15 bases between them. CDR1 SEHNR and CDR2 FQNEAQ come from the germline V gene (reference sequence). This CDR3 is 18 amino acids long. In DNA, the CDR3 is TGTGCCAGCAGCTTAGTTTCGCCGTGGACAGCGAACACCGGGGAGCTGTTTTTT. It translates to CASSLVSPWTANTGELFF. The full variable domain, with the rest looked up from reference TRBV7-9 and TRBJ2-2, is DTGVSQNPRHKITKRGQNVTFRCDPISEHNRLYWYRQTLGQGPEFLTYFQNEAQLEKSRLLSDRFSAERPKGSFSTLEIQRTEQGDSAMYLCASSLVSPWTANTGELFFGEGSRLTVL.

V gene TRBV9 combines with J gene TRBJ2-1, with 8 bases fitting TRBD2. With 6 bases clipped from V and 6 bases from J, the junction kept 8 bases outside the gene matches. This CDR3 spans 14 amino acids. Germline CDR1 and CDR2: SGDLS and YYNGEE. The CDR3 DNA is TGTGCCAGCACCCCAGGGCTAGCGGGCAATGAGCAGTTCTTC. Translation: CASTPGLAGNEQFF.

CDR3 in amino acids: CASSTPGTGTTRTFF. CDR3 coding DNA: TGTGCCAGCAGCACCCCCGGGACAGGGACCACTCGAACTTTCTTT. The chain couples TRBV7-9 to TRBJ1-1; 9 bases fit TRBD1. Germline CDR1 and CDR2: SEHNR and FQNEAQ (reference sequence). V was clipped by 5 bases and J by 12 bases; unmatched bases: 16. The CDR3 covers 15 residues.

This clone appeared a few times. The rearrangement links TRBV25-1 to TRBJ1-4, with 7 positions matching TRBD1. The CDR3 is 14 amino acids. The germline gives CDR1 MGHDK, CDR2 SYGVNS. V dropped 0 bases and J dropped 8; count of bases not matched to a gene: 3. The CDR3 loop reads CASSEYTTGEKLFF. The DNA for the CDR3 is TGTGCCAGCAGTGAATACACGACAGGGGAAAAACTGTTTTTT. The full variable domain, in which reference TRBV25-1 and TRBJ1-4 provide the parts outside the CDR3, is EADIYQTPRYLVIGTGKKITLECSQTMGHDKMYWYQQDPGMELHLIHYSYGVNSTEKGDLSSESTVSRIRTEHFPLTLESARPSHTSQYLCASSEYTTGEKLFFGSGTQLSVL.

The rearrangement joins TRBV7-9 to TRBJ1-4, with D uncertain. The CDR3 consists of 17 residues. Trimming cost V 4 bases and J 0 bases, with 15 bases left between them. Germline lookup yields CDR1 SEHNR and CDR2 FQNEAQ (reference sequence). As DNA, the CDR3 is TGTGCCAGCAGCTCATTTGTGGAGGCAGCAACTAATGAAAAACTGTTTTTT. Encoded protein: CASSSFVEAATNEKLFF.

The J gene is TRBJ2-1, the V gene TRBV5-1; 8 bases agree with TRBD2. V lost 1 base, J lost 3 bases, and 3 bases stayed unmatched. The germline CDR1 and CDR2 sequences are SGHRS and YFSETQ. The length of the CDR3 is 15 residues. The CDR3 coding sequence is TGCGCCAGCAGCTTGTTAGCGGGGAACTACAATGAGCAGTTCTTC. Its translation: CASSLLAGNYNEQFF.

The chain links TRBV19 to TRBJ2-4; 7 bases line up with TRBD1. The CDR3 loop spans 16 amino acids. CDR1 LNHDA and CDR2 SQIVND come from the germline V gene (reference sequence). After removal of 4 bases from V and 1 base from J, the junction contained 7 bases not matched to a gene. CDR3 region: CASSRGQSVAKNIQYF. The CDR3 nucleotides read TGTGCCAGTAGTAGGGGACAGTCGGTGGCCAAAAACATTCAGTACTTC.

This clone has ten or more counts. The chain recombines TRBV7-9 with TRBJ2-7, with 9 bases aligning to TRBD1. With 5 bases clipped from V and 1 base from J, the junction kept 9 bases outside the gene matches. The CDR3 spans 16 residues. Germline V gene sequence: CDR1 SEHNR, CDR2 FQNEAQ (reference sequence). CDR3 amino acids: CASSTNPGQGSYEQYF. CDR3 nucleotides: TGTGCCAGCAGCACCAATCCGGGACAGGGTTCCTACGAGCAGTACTTC.

The chain joins TRBV19 to TRBJ1-4; D gene unclear. The length of the CDR3 is 16 residues. From germline, CDR1 is LNHDA and CDR2 SQIVND (reference sequence). The V gene lost 3 bases and the J gene lost 0 bases, with 11 bases spanning the gap. The CDR3 DNA reads as TGTGCCAGTAGTATGGTTCCGGGAGCAACTAATGAAAAACTGTTTTTT. It specifies CASSMVPGATNEKLFF.

CDR3 loop: CASNSNRKSTDTQYF. CDR3 nucleotide sequence: TGTGCCAGCAATTCTAACAGGAAAAGCACAGATACGCAGTATTTT. The chain has TRBV28 and TRBJ2-3; weak D call: TRBD1 (5 bases). The germline V gene encodes CDR1 MDHEN and CDR2 SYDVKM. V was clipped by 7 bases and J by 0 bases, with 14 bases between them. This CDR3 region has 15 residues.

The chain carries TRBV6-5 and TRBJ1-1; 9 bases align to TRBD1. CDR1 MNHEY and CDR2 SVGAGI come from the germline V gene. V lost 6 bases, J lost 5 bases, and 7 bases stayed unmatched. The CDR3 length is 14 residues. The CDR3 is CASSRGQGRTEAFF. In DNA, the CDR3 is TGTGCCAGCAGCAGGGGACAGGGAAGAACTGAAGCTTTCTTT.

The gene calls are TRBV3-1 (or the pseudogene TRBV3-2) and TRBJ2-2, with TRBD1 matching 9 bases. In germline, CDR1 is LGHDT, CDR2 YNNKEL (reference sequence). V was pared by 5 bases and J by 6 bases, with 7 bases of the junction left unmatched. The CDR3 is 15 residues long. Written as DNA, the CDR3 is TGTGCCAGCAGCGACAGGGGGTCAATGGCCGGGGAGCTGTTTTTT. Amino acid sequence: CASSDRGSMAGELFF.

The genes are TRBV5-5 and TRBJ2-4; 7 nucleotides align to TRBD2. Unmatched junction bases numbered 6, after V lost 5 bases and J lost 7 bases. The CDR3 sequence is 13 residues long. Per germline, CDR1 SGHKS and CDR2 YYEKEE (reference sequence). CDR3 nucleotide sequence: TGTGCCAGCAGGGTAGCGGGTGGGAACATTCAGTACTTC. It encodes CASRVAGGNIQYF. Drawing the rest from reference TRBV5-5 and TRBJ2-4, the complete variable domain is DAGVTQSPTHLIKTRGQQVTLRCSPISGHKSVSWYQQVLGQGPQFIFQYYEKEERGRGNFPDRFSARQFPNYSSELNVNALLLGDSALYLCASRVAGGNIQYFGAGTRLSVL.